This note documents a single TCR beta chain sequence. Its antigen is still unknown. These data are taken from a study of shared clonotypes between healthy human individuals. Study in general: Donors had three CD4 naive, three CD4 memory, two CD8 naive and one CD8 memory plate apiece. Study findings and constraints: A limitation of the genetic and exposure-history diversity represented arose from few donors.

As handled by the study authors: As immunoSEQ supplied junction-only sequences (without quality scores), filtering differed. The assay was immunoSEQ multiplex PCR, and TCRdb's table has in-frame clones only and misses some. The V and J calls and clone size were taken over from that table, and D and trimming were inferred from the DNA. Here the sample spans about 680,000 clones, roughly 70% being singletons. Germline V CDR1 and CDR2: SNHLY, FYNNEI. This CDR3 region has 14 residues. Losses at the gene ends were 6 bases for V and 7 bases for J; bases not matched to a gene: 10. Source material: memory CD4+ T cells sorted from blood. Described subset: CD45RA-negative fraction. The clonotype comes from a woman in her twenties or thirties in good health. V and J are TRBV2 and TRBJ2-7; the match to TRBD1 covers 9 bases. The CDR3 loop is CASRRMGQGREQYF. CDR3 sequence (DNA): TGTGCCAGCAGGCGAATGGGACAGGGCCGGGAGCAGTACTTC.